One and the same sample provided the 24 T cell receptor beta chains below, sequenced in a study of spatial heterogeneity in lung cancer. The time point: blood at routine non-recurrence follow-up after resection. TCRs were sequenced from unsorted whole RNA of tumor, nontumor lung or PBMC. TCRdb reprocessed the 5' RACE reads via MiXCR and lists one record per CDR3 protein. The sample shows about 52,000 distinct CDR3 sequences, around 6.7% of them seen only once. Sequenced material: PBMCs, taken at follow-up. These receptor sequences come from a female donor with early-stage non-small cell lung cancer.

This clonotype was detected a few times. The rearrangement links TRBV20-1 to TRBJ1-2; TRBD1 is a possible D gene (5 bases). V dropped 7 bases and J dropped 2 bases, with 8 bases sitting between them. The CDR3 covers 11 residues. Per germline, CDR1 DFQATT and CDR2 SNEGSKA (reference sequence). CDR3 bases: TGCAGTGGAAAGGGGAACTATGGCTACACCTTC. This sequence encodes CSGKGNYGYTF.

This clonotype was seen repeatedly, ten times or more. This chain joins TRBV18 and TRBJ1-3; D is unclear. The V gene's germline CDR1 is KGHSH and CDR2 LQKENI. CDR3 length: 14 amino acids. The V end was cut by 6 bases, the J end by 8 bases, with 17 bases between. CDR3 nucleotide sequence: TGTGCCAGCTCCCCTCCCCCCTTTGGGGACACCATATATTTT. Translation gives CASSPPPFGDTIYF.

This clonotype was seen many times. The rearrangement joins TRBV4-2 to TRBJ2-7, with D perhaps given as TRBD1 or TRBD2 (5 bases each). The germline V gene encodes CDR1 LGHNA and CDR2 YNFKEQ. Trimming took 4 bases from V and 3 from J, leaving 16 bases between them. This CDR3 is built from 15 residues. This CDR3 reads CASSPRGERHYEQYF. The CDR3 DNA sequence: TGTGCCAGCAGCCCCCGAGGGGAACGCCACTACGAGCAGTACTTC.

This clonotype has ten or more counts. This chain uses TRBV12-5 with TRBJ2-4, with TRBD1 identical over 11 bases. Germline lookup yields CDR1 LGHNT and CDR2 FRNRAP. This CDR3 has 16 residues. The V gene end was trimmed by 1 base and the J gene end by 7 bases; junction bases not matched to a gene: 6. CDR3 sequence reads: CASGLGTGGDRNIQYF. The CDR3 DNA reads as TGTGCTAGTGGTTTGGGGACAGGGGGCGATAGGAACATTCAGTACTTC. The complete variable domain, with remaining parts taken from reference TRBV12-5 and TRBJ2-4, reads DARVTQTPRHKVTEMGQEVTMRCQPILGHNTVFWYRQTMMQGLELLAYFRNRAPLDDSGMPKDRFSAEMPDATLATLKIQPSEPRDSAVYFCASGLGTGGDRNIQYFGAGTRLSVL.

This clonotype was observed at least ten times. J is TRBJ1-2 and V is TRBV20-1, with 9 bases aligning to TRBD1. Per germline, CDR1 DFQATT and CDR2 SNEGSKA (reference sequence). CDR3 length: 12 residues. J was trimmed by 4 bases and V by 6 bases; bases with no gene match: 3. The chain's CDR3 is CSARTGAYGYTF. In nucleotides, the CDR3 is TGCAGTGCGAGGACAGGGGCCTATGGCTACACCTTC.

The gene calls are TRBV4-3 and TRBJ2-2; D remains unclear. Trimming removed 2 bases at V and 7 bases at J, with 14 bases between. Germline V lookup: CDR1 LGHNA, CDR2 YSLEER. There are 15 residues in the CDR3. The CDR3 bases are TGCGCCAGCAGCCAAAGCCAGTACTGGGGCGGGGAGCTGTTTTTT. Protein: CASSQSQYWGGELFF.

The rearrangement uses TRBV28 and TRBJ1-4; 7 bases match TRBD1. J was trimmed by 4 bases and V by 4 bases; bases with no gene match: 3. Germline V lookup: CDR1 MDHEN, CDR2 SYDVKM. This CDR3 is 14 amino acids long. CDR3 sequence: CASSYGTDNEKLFF. The DNA for the CDR3 is TGTGCCAGCAGTTACGGGACAGATAATGAAAAACTGTTTTTT.

Ten or more counts support this clonotype. The gene calls are TRBV7-2 and TRBJ2-1; D unclear. CDR3 length: 14 residues. V was pared by 3 bases and J by 9 bases, with 15 bases between. CDR1 is SGHTA, CDR2 FQGNSA, per germline. This chain's CDR3 is CASSFRTPNSEQFF. The CDR3 DNA is TGTGCCAGCAGCTTCAGGACCCCAAATAGTGAGCAGTTCTTC.

This clonotype was picked up many times. The chain employs TRBV7-2 and TRBJ2-3; 14 bases match TRBD2. Germline V gene lookup returns CDR1 SGHTA and CDR2 FQGNSA. The CDR3 sequence is 14 residues long. V dropped 5 bases and J dropped 12; count of bases not matched to a gene: 7. As DNA, the CDR3 is TGTGCCAGCAGCCCAGGGACTAGCGGGGGCCTTCAGTATTTT. The encoded protein is CASSPGTSGGLQYF.

This clonotype was counted ten times or more. This rearrangement joins TRBV6-5 to TRBJ1-2, with 8 nucleotides matching TRBD1. The CDR3 runs 15 residues. The V gene end was trimmed by 5 bases and the J gene end by 8 bases; junction bases not matched to a gene: 13. The germline V gene encodes CDR1 MNHEY and CDR2 SVGAGI. The CDR3 spells CASSTRTGTAWGYTF. The CDR3 DNA reads as TGTGCCAGCAGTACCCGGACAGGGACAGCCTGGGGCTACACCTTC.

Ten or more counts support this clonotype. The chain uses TRBV25-1 and TRBJ2-7, with no clear D. Per germline, CDR1 MGHDK and CDR2 SYGVNS. Trimming took off 4 bases at V and 3 bases at J, with 4 bases between the two ends. This CDR3 has 11 residues. CDR3 DNA: TGTGCCAGCAGTGGGGGCTACGAGCAGTACTTC. Translation gives CASSGGYEQYF.

This clonotype has more than one count but fewer than ten. This sequence joins TRBV19 and TRBJ2-7; D remains unclear. The germline V gene has CDR1 LNHDA and CDR2 SQIVND (reference sequence). CDR3 size: 14 residues. Trimming stripped 3 bases from V and 0 bases from J, with 9 bases between. The CDR3 coding sequence is TGTGCCAGTAGTATTGGTCTGACCTCCTACGAGCAGTACTTC. Protein: CASSIGLTSYEQYF.

This clonotype came up many times. The chain has TRBV15 and TRBJ2-5, with no clear D. The V end lost 0 bases, the J end lost 3 bases, and 11 bases lay between the germline ends. The CDR3 is made up of 15 amino acids. Germline V gene sequence: CDR1 LNHNV, CDR2 YYDKDF (reference sequence). CDR3 loop: CATSRDLWSKETQYF. CDR3 sequence (DNA): TGTGCCACCAGCAGAGATCTATGGAGTAAAGAGACCCAGTACTTC.

This clonotype was counted at least ten times. V is TRBV5-5 and J is TRBJ2-5, with D possibly matching TRBD1 (6 bases). Between the trimmed V and J ends, which lost 4 bases and 7 bases, there was a span of 23 bases. Germline V gene lookup returns CDR1 SGHKS and CDR2 YYEKEE (reference sequence). The CDR3 loop spans 16 amino acids. CDR3 region: CASSPDHLDRKGTQYF. The CDR3 coding sequence is TGTGCCAGCAGCCCCGACCACCTGGACAGAAAAGGGACCCAGTACTTC.

The chain's CDR3 is CASSPGRVSSYEQYF. CDR3 coding DNA: TGTGCCAGCAGCCCCGGGCGGGTTAGCTCCTACGAGCAGTACTTC. The chain employs TRBV7-3 and TRBJ2-7, with D possibly matching TRBD2 (5 bases). The CDR3 has 15 residues. The V gene lost 5 bases and the J gene lost 0 bases, with 14 bases spanning the gap. Germline V gives CDR1 SGHTA, CDR2 FQGTGA.

This clonotype was counted at least ten times. V gene TRBV5-1 combines with J gene TRBJ1-6; no definite D call. V lost 1 base and J lost 6, with 11 bases in between. CDR1 and CDR2 (germline): SGHRS, YFSETQ. The CDR3 spans 15 residues. The CDR3 is CASSLSAGSNSPLHF. Here the CDR3 DNA reads TGCGCCAGCAGCTTGTCGGCAGGTTCTAATTCACCCCTCCACTTT.

Note on this clonotype: This may be a read error: a much more frequent sequence differs by one nucleotide. The chain links TRBV6-2 or TRBV6-3 to TRBJ2-3; TRBD2 agrees at 9 bases. V was clipped by 8 bases and J by 8 bases; unmatched bases: 11. The CDR3 totals 14 residues. Germline CDR1 MNHEY, CDR2 SVGEGT. This CDR3 is CASCPAGGPGTQYF. In DNA form, the CDR3 reads TGTGCCAGCTGTCCAGCGGGGGGACCAGGTACGCAGTATTTT.

This clonotype has more than one count but fewer than ten. The J gene is TRBJ1-1, the V gene TRBV12-3 or TRBV12-4; D perhaps matches TRBD1 (6 bases). CDR3 length equals 15 residues. Between the trimmed V and J ends, which lost 5 bases and 5 bases, there was a span of 18 bases. Written as DNA, the CDR3 is TGTGCCAGCAGTCTAGGACAGAAGACAAAGACTGAAGCTTTCTTT. As protein: CASSLGQKTKTEAFF.

This clonotype was counted many times. The chain links TRBV7-9 to TRBJ1-1, with D possibly TRBD1 on 6 matching bases. Germline V CDR1 and CDR2: SEHNR, FQNEAQ (reference sequence). The length of the CDR3 is 16 residues. Trimming took off 3 bases at V and 2 bases at J, with 16 bases between the two ends. The CDR3 spells CASSFRLDSPNTEAFF. The CDR3 DNA reads as TGTGCCAGCAGCTTCCGTTTGGACAGCCCAAACACTGAAGCTTTCTTT. The full variable domain, rest sourced from reference TRBV7-9 and TRBJ1-1, is DTGVSQNPRHKITKRGQNVTFRCDPISEHNRLYWYRQTLGQGPEFLTYFQNEAQLEKSRLLSDRFSAERPKGSFSTLEIQRTEQGDSAMYLCASSFRLDSPNTEAFFGQGTRLTVV.

This clonotype came up many times. This chain links TRBV29-1 with TRBJ2-4, with D uncertain. The CDR3 has 15 residues. The germline gives CDR1 SQVTM, CDR2 ANQGSEA. V was pared by 1 base and J by 0 bases, with 10 bases between. For the CDR3, the DNA is TGCAGCGTTGAAGGCGTTCCACTAGCCAAAAACATTCAGTACTTC. Translation: CSVEGVPLAKNIQYF.

This clonotype was picked up many times. This rearrangement joins TRBV9 to TRBJ1-6; a possible D gene is TRBD1 (6 bases). The V end was cut by 0 bases, the J end by 4 bases, with 11 bases between. Germline V gene data show CDR1 as SGDLS and CDR2 as YYNGEE. The CDR3 is 16 residues long. The CDR3 here is CASSVGTASYNSPLHF. The CDR3 bases are TGTGCCAGCAGCGTAGGGACAGCGAGTTATAATTCACCCCTCCACTTT.

This clonotype showed up many times. CDR3 sequence reads: CSAATDRAYEQYF. The CDR3 coding sequence is TGCAGTGCGGCGACTGACAGGGCGTACGAGCAGTACTTC. The rearrangement joins TRBV20-1 to TRBJ2-7; 7 positions agree with TRBD1. CDR1 and CDR2 from the germline V gene are DFQATT and SNEGSKA (reference sequence). V was pared by 6 bases and J by 4 bases, with 9 bases of the junction left unmatched. The CDR3 runs 13 residues.

This clonotype was seen at least ten times. The chain is built from TRBV7-3 and TRBJ1-1, with D perhaps TRBD1 (5 bases). Germline V lookup: CDR1 SGHTA, CDR2 FQGTGA. The CDR3 sequence is 19 residues long. V lost 1 base to trimming and J lost 1 base, with 22 bases between them. The CDR3 DNA is TGTGCCAGCAGCTTAAATTTGGCAGATCCGGGGCCAGCGAACACTGAAGCTTTCTTT. Amino acid sequence: CASSLNLADPGPANTEAFF.

The table lists this clonotype with many counts. This chain uses TRBV27 with TRBJ2-7; no reliable D call. There are 16 residues in the CDR3. Per the germline V gene, CDR1 is MNHEY and CDR2 is SMNVEV (reference sequence). With 2 bases removed from V and 7 bases from J, the gap between germline ends came to 21 bases. CDR3 sequence: CASSLGPVWTPREQYF. CDR3 bases: TGTGCCAGCAGTTTAGGGCCGGTCTGGACCCCTCGGGAGCAGTACTTC.